This section outlines one T cell receptor beta chain sequence together with its context. Germline CDR1 and CDR2: LNHDA and SQIVND (reference sequence). J gave up 4 bases and V 5 bases, and 6 bases lay outside the gene matches. The CDR3 runs 14 residues. The entry originates in a study of cytomegalovirus exposure and HLA in healthy donors. A multiplex PCR was run with 60 Vbeta primers and 13 Jbeta primers. Sequencing was performed with immunoSEQ multiplex PCR; in TCRdb, only in-frame clones are kept and a portion is missing. This sample carries 95,000 to 100,000 clones, around 81% of them seen once, and the ten largest clones take roughly 3.8%.

This clonotype originated in a female donor in good health and CMV-seropositive. The material sequenced was PBMCs. The rearrangement links TRBV19 to TRBJ2-3; 7 bases align to TRBD2. CDR3 sequence: CASSDRGEADTQYF. The CDR3 DNA sequence: TGTGCCAGTAGTGATCGGGGGGAGGCAGATACGCAGTATTTT.